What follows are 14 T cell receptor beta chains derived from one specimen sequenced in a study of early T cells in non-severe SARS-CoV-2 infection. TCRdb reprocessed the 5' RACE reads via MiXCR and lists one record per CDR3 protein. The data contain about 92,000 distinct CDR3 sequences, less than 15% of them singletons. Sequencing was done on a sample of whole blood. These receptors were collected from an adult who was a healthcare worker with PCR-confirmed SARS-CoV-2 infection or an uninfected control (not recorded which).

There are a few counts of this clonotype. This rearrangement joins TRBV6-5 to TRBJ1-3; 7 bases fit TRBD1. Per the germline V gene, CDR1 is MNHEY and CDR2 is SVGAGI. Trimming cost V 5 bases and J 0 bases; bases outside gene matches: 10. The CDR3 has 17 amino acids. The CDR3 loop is CASSLTGVGSSGNTIYF. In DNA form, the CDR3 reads TGTGCCAGCAGTCTTACAGGGGTTGGAAGCTCTGGAAACACCATATATTTT.

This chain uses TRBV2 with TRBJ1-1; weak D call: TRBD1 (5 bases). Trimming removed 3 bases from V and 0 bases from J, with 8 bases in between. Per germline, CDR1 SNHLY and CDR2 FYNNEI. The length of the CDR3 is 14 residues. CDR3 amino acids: CASSERQLNTEAFF. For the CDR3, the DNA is TGTGCCAGCAGTGAGAGACAGCTGAACACTGAAGCTTTCTTT.

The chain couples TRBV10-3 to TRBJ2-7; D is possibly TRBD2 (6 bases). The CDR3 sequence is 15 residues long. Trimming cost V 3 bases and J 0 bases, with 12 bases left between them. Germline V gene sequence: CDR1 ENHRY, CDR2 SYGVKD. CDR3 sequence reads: CAISDAGGLSYEQYF. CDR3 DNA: TGTGCCATCAGTGATGCCGGGGGTCTCTCCTACGAGCAGTACTTC.

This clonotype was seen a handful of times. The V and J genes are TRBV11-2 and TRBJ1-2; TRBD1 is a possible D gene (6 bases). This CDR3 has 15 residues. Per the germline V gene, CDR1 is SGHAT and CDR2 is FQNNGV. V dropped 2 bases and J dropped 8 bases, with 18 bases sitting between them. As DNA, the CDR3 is TGTGCCAGCAGCTTACTCCCTACAGGGTGGGAGGGCTACACCTTC. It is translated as CASSLLPTGWEGYTF.

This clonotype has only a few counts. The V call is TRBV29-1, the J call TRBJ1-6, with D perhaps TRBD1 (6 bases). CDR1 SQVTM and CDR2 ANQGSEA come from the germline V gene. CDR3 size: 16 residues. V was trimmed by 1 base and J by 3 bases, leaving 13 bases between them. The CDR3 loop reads CSVEGSSGDYNSPLHF. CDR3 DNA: TGCAGCGTTGAAGGGTCCTCAGGGGACTATAATTCACCCCTCCACTTT.

In DNA, the CDR3 is TGTGCCAGCCGAACAAGACGGGGGGCCACAGATACGCAGTATTTT. Protein sequence: CASRTRRGATDTQYF. The rearrangement links TRBV6-6 to TRBJ2-3, with D perhaps matching TRBD2 (7 bases). There are 15 residues in the CDR3. The V gene lost 8 bases and the J gene lost 2 bases, with 17 bases spanning the gap. Looked up from germline, CDR1 is MNHNY and CDR2 is SVGAGI (reference sequence).

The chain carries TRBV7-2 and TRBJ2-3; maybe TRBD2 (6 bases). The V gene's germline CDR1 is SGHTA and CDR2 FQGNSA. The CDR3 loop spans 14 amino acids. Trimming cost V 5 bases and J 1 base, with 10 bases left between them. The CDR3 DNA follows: TGTGCCAGCAGCCTATCGGGGGGCACAGATACGCAGTATTTT. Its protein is CASSLSGGTDTQYF. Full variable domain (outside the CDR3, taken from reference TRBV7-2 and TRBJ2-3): GAGVSQSPSNKVTEKGKDVELRCDPISGHTALYWYRQSLGQGLEFLIYFQGNSAPDKSGLPSDRFSAERTGGSVSTLTIQRTQQEDSAVYLCASSLSGGTDTQYFGPGTRLTVL.

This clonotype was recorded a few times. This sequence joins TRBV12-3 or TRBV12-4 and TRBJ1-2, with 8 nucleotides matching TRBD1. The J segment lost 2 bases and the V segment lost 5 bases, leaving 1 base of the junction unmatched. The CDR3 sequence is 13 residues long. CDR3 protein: CASSRQGNYGYTF. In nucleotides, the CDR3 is TGTGCCAGCAGTAGACAGGGGAACTATGGCTACACCTTC.

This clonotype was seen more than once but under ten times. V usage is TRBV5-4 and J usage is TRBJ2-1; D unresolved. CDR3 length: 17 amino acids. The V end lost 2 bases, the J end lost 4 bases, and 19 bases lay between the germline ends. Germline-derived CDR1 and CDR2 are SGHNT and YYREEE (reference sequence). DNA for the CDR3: TGTGCCAGCAGCTTCATACTCGAGCCCAGCCTTTACAATGAGCAGTTCTTC. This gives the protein CASSFILEPSLYNEQFF.

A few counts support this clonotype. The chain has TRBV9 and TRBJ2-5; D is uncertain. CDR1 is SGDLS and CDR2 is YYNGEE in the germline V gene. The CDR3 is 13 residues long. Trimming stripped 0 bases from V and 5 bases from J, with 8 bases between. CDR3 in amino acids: CASSVETPETQYF. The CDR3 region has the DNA TGTGCCAGCAGCGTAGAGACCCCCGAGACCCAGTACTTC.

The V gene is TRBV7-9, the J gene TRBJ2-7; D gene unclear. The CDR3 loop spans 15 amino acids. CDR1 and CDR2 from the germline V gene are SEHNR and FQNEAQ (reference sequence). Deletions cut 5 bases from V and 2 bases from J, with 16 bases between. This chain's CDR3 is CASSPDIGFTYEQYF. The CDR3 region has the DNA TGTGCCAGCAGCCCCGACATAGGCTTTACCTACGAGCAGTACTTC. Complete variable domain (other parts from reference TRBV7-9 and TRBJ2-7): DTGVSQNPRHKITKRGQNVTFRCDPISEHNRLYWYRQTLGQGPEFLTYFQNEAQLEKSRLLSDRFSAERPKGSFSTLEIQRTEQGDSAMYLCASSPDIGFTYEQYFGPGTRLTVT.

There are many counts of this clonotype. The CDR3 nucleotides read TGCAGCGTGAACGGGGGTGGCACAGATACGCAGTATTTT. Amino acids: CSVNGGGTDTQYF. This rearrangement joins TRBV29-1 to TRBJ2-3, with a possible D match to TRBD2 (6 bases). V was cut by 6 bases and J by 1 base, with 11 bases left in between. CDR1 SQVTM and CDR2 ANQGSEA come from the germline V gene. There are 13 residues in the CDR3.

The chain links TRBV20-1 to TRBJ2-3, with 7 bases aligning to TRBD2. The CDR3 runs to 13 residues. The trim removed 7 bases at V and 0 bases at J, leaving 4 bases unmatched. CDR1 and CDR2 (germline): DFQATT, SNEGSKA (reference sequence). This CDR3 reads CSGLAVSTDTQYF. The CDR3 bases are TGCAGTGGGCTAGCGGTTAGCACAGATACGCAGTATTTT.

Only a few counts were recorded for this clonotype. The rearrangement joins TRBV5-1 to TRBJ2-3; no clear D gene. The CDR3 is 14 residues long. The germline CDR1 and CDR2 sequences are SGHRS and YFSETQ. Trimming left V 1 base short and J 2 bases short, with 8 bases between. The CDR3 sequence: CASSLLEFTDTQYF. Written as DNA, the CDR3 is TGCGCCAGCAGCTTGTTGGAATTCACAGATACGCAGTATTTT.